This TCR beta chain was found in a study of blood T cell repertoires in COVID-19. Study-level information: The United States, Italy and Spain supplied acute and convalescent COVID-19 samples. T cells, B-cell-depleted T cells, or PBMCs supplied cDNA or gDNA.

Deletions cut 6 bases from V and 3 bases from J, with 11 bases between. This CDR3 is 14 amino acids long. Germline V gene sequence: CDR1 LNHDA, CDR2 SQIVND (reference sequence). In the authors' methods: Reference gene primer amplification yielded estimated nucleated cell counts. The method was immunoSEQ multiplex PCR; TCRdb's version includes in-frame clones alone and lacks a portion of them. V and J calls and clone size are given by that table; D and trimming were obtained from the DNA. The sample records some 260,000 clones, over 70% being singletons. Sequencing was carried out using peripheral blood. V is TRBV19 and J is TRBJ2-2; weak D call: TRBD2 (5 bases). This clonotype was obtained from a woman in her 70s with COVID-19, enrolled during active disease. CDR3 coding DNA: TGTGCCAGTAGGCGAAGCGGCGACACCGGGGAGCTGTTTTTT. Protein: CASRRSGDTGELFF.